This T cell receptor beta chain was identified during a study of identical twins' blood T cells. The CDR3 covers 14 residues. Unmatched junction bases numbered 4, after V lost 2 bases and J lost 4 bases. CDR1 is DFQATT, CDR2 SNEGSKA, per germline (reference sequence). This clonotype was seen a few times. TCRdb re-called the 5' RACE reads with MiXCR, one entry per CDR3 protein. This sample yields roughly 340,000 distinct CDR3 sequences, of which approximately 30% are seen a single time; about 6% belongs to the top ten. This chain joins TRBV20-1 and TRBJ1-5; 8 positions agree with TRBD1. Sequencing input: PBMCs. The receptor was isolated from a woman aged 18-55 years in good health. The DNA of the CDR3 is TGCAGTGCTAGATGGACAGGGTATAATCAGCCCCAGCATTTT. It encodes CSARWTGYNQPQHF.